This T cell receptor (beta chain) was identified during a study of CD8 T cells in ankylosing spondylitis. Findings and caveats of the study: Seemingly characteristic of ankylosing spondylitis blood was a TCR beta motif consisting of eight highly homologous variants.

One entry per CDR3 protein results from TCRdb running MiXCR on the 5' RACE reads. The table has roughly 700,000 distinct CDR3 sequences, around 20% seen once; the top ten hold 19%. Concerning this clonotype: Its antigen is unidentified.

V lost 6 bases and J lost 7; bases outside the gene matches: 11. CDR3 length equals 15 residues. The specimen sequenced was blood, either unsorted or a sorted T cell fraction (not recorded which). The chain combines TRBV12-3 or TRBV12-4 with TRBJ2-7; 11 bases agree with TRBD1. The clonotype comes from a male donor with ankylosing spondylitis. Here the CDR3 reads CASSAVDRGQREQYF. The CDR3 DNA sequence: TGTGCCAGCAGCGCCGTGGACAGGGGGCAACGAGAGCAGTACTTC.